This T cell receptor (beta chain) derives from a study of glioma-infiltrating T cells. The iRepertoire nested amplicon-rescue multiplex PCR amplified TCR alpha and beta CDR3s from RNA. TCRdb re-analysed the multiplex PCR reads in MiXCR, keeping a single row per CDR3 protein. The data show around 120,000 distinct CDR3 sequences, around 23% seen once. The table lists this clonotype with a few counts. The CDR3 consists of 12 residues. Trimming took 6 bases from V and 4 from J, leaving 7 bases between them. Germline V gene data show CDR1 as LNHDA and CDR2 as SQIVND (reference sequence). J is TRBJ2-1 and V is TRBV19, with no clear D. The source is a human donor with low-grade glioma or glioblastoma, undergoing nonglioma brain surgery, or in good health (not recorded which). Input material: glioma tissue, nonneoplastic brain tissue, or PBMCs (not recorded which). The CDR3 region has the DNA TGTGCCAGTAGGCCCCTATACAATGAGCAGTTCTTC. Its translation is CASRPLYNEQFF.